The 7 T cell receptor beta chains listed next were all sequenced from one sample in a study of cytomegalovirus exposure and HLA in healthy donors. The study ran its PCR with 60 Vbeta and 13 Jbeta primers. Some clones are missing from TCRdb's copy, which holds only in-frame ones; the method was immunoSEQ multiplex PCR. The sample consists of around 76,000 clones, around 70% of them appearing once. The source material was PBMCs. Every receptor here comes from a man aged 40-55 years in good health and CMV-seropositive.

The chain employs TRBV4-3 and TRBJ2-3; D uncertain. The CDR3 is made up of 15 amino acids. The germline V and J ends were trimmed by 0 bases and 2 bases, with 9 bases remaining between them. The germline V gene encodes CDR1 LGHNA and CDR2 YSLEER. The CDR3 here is CASSQDIADTDTQYF. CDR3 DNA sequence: TGCGCCAGCAGCCAAGATATTGCAGACACAGATACGCAGTATTTT.

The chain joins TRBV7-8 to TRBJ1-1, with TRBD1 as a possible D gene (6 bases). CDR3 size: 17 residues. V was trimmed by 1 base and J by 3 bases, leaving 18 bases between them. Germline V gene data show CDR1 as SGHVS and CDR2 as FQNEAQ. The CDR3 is CASSLVAGARSDTEAFF. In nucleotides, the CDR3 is TGTGCCAGCAGCTTAGTTGCGGGGGCCCGGTCGGACACTGAAGCTTTCTTT.

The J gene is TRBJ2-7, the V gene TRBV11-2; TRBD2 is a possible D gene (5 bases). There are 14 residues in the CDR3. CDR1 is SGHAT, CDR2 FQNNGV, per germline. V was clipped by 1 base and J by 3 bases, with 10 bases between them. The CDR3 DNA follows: TGTGCCAGCAGCTTAGGCCCCACTAGCTACGAGCAGTACTTC. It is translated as CASSLGPTSYEQYF.

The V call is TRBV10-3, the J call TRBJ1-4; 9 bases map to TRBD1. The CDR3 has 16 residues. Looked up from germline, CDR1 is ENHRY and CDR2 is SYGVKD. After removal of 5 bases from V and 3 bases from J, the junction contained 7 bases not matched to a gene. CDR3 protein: CAISSGTGNANEKLFF. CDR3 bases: TGTGCCATCAGTTCCGGGACAGGGAATGCTAATGAAAAACTGTTTTTT.

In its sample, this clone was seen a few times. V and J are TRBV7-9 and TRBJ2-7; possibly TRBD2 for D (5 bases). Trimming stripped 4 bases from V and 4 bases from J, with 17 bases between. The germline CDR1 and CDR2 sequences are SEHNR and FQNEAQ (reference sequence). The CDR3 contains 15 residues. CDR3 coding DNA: TGTGCCAGCAGCTCCCCCTACTCCGGGGAGTACGAGCAGTACTTC. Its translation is CASSSPYSGEYEQYF.

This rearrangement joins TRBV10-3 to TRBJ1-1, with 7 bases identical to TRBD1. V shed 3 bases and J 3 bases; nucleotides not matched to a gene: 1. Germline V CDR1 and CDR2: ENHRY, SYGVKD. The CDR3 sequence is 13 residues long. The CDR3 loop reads CAISDRGDTEAFF. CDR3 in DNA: TGTGCCATCAGTGACAGGGGGGACACTGAAGCTTTCTTT.

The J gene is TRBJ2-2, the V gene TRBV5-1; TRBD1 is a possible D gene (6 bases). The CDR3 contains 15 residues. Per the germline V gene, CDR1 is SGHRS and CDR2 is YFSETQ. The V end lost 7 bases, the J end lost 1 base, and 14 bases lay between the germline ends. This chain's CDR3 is CASCRGGGNTGELFF. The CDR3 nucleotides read TGCGCCAGCTGTCGTGGGGGCGGGAACACCGGGGAGCTGTTTTTT.